Listed below are T cell receptor beta chains from one sample, sequenced in a study of tumor and adjacent non-tumor tissue in lung cancer. TCRdb re-called the multiplex PCR reads with MiXCR, one entry per CDR3 protein. The table shows around 66,000 distinct CDR3 sequences, with 60% to 75% occurring only once. The sample comprised lung tumor tissue. The receptor source for this set is a man in his 60s with non-small cell lung cancer. Each CDR3 is given with its conserved first and last residue. A D gene is named only where the DNA matches it firmly.

j_gene: TRBJ2-1; v_gene: TRBV29-1; d_gene: -; CDR3aa: CSAVFWGSVGRNEQFF
j_gene: TRBJ1-5; v_gene: TRBV29-1; d_gene: TRBD1; CDR3aa: CSVEQGVGQPQHF
j_gene: TRBJ1-4; v_gene: TRBV6-1; d_gene: TRBD1; CDR3aa: CASTWTGEVQLFF
j_gene: TRBJ2-1; v_gene: TRBV12-3/TRBV12-4; d_gene: TRBD2; CDR3aa: CASRSTGTRGRAYGQFF
j_gene: TRBJ2-7; v_gene: TRBV10-3; d_gene: -; CDR3aa: CAIGASPYEQYF
j_gene: TRBJ2-5; v_gene: TRBV20-1; d_gene: -; CDR3aa: CSATGQETQYF
j_gene: TRBJ2-2; v_gene: TRBV20-1; d_gene: TRBD2; CDR3aa: CSATLAGGSGTGELFF
j_gene: TRBJ2-3; v_gene: TRBV28; d_gene: TRBD2; CDR3aa: CASSDPLAGTSTDTQYF
j_gene: TRBJ1-1; v_gene: TRBV20-1; d_gene: -; CDR3aa: CSTRDPGAHPGNTEALF
j_gene: TRBJ2-1; v_gene: TRBV12-3/TRBV12-4; d_gene: -; CDR3aa: CAGSFPQGDHNVQFF
j_gene: TRBJ2-3; v_gene: TRBV7-3; d_gene: -; CDR3aa: CASSPRDHRTDTQYF
j_gene: TRBJ1-5; v_gene: TRBV20-1; d_gene: -; CDR3aa: CSAQTGTEQPHHF
j_gene: TRBJ2-2; v_gene: TRBV20-1; d_gene: TRBD2; CDR3aa: CSARDLSSGRETGELFF
j_gene: TRBJ2-1; v_gene: TRBV20-1; d_gene: -; CDR3aa: CSATPQGEVRRTRFF
j_gene: TRBJ1-1; v_gene: TRBV11-2; d_gene: -; CDR3aa: CGSNLDPRDPEAFF
j_gene: TRBJ2-2; v_gene: TRBV11-2; d_gene: -; CDR3aa: CASAGTNTEELFF
j_gene: TRBJ1-4; v_gene: TRBV29-1; d_gene: -; CDR3aa: CSIGIGGTNEKLFF
j_gene: TRBJ2-1; v_gene: TRBV6-1; d_gene: -; CDR3aa: CARSSGSSYNEQFF
j_gene: TRBJ1-5; v_gene: TRBV6-5; d_gene: -; CDR3aa: CASSCGHSDRPQHF
j_gene: TRBJ2-2; v_gene: TRBV20-1; d_gene: -; CDR3aa: CSALGEEGGEGRELFF
j_gene: TRBJ2-3; v_gene: TRBV28; d_gene: -; CDR3aa: CASSSRGARNTQYF
j_gene: TRBJ2-5; v_gene: TRBV6-5; d_gene: TRBD2; CDR3aa: CASSYSGRGVETQYF
j_gene: TRBJ2-2; v_gene: TRBV20-1; d_gene: TRBD2; CDR3aa: CSARNPGTMNTGELFF
j_gene: TRBJ2-7; v_gene: TRBV29-1; d_gene: TRBD1; CDR3aa: CNVRAGTGRNEHYF